These 29 T cell receptor beta chains were all obtained from the same sample, sequenced in a study of post-analysis software for immune sequencing data. Study-wide findings and caveats: Patients had higher frequencies than controls of five or six TRBV segments, including TRBV5-6, TRBV5-1 and TRBV20-1.

No antigen has been assigned to these receptors. Unique molecular identifiers were present in the TCR beta cDNA libraries. Each CDR3 protein gets one entry after TCRdb re-called the PCR reads with MiXCR. This table holds roughly 670,000 distinct CDR3 sequences, approximately 59% found once. The sample consisted of blood. Receptors originate from a girl aged 2-10 years with multiple sclerosis.

V and J are TRBV20-1 and TRBJ2-3, with TRBD2 identical over 7 bases. The germline V gene encodes CDR1 DFQATT and CDR2 SNEGSKA (reference sequence). J gave up 3 bases and V 5 bases, and 11 bases lay outside the gene matches. The CDR3 is 15 residues long. The DNA of the CDR3 is TGCAGTGCTCAACCTGGGGCGGGAGTTACAGATACGCAGTATTTT. The encoded protein is CSAQPGAGVTDTQYF.

The J gene is TRBJ2-3, the V gene TRBV12-3 or TRBV12-4, with a possible D match to TRBD2 (6 bases). V lost 4 bases to trimming and J lost 0 bases, with 17 bases between them. The CDR3 is made up of 17 amino acids. This CDR3 reads CASSYKGGGLSTDTQYF. CDR3 DNA: TGTGCCAGCAGTTACAAGGGTGGGGGACTGAGCACAGATACGCAGTATTTT.

The chain is built from TRBV5-1 and TRBJ1-3, with a tentative D call TRBD1 (6 bases). The CDR3 runs to 16 residues. Per germline, CDR1 SGHRS and CDR2 YFSETQ. V was cut by 4 bases and J by 0 bases, with 14 bases left in between. This CDR3 is CASSPVGQTSGNTIYF. CDR3 DNA: TGCGCCAGCAGCCCGGTCGGACAGACCTCTGGAAACACCATATATTTT.

The chain combines TRBV29-1 with TRBJ2-3; TRBD1 matches at 8 bases. Germline CDR1 is SQVTM and CDR2 is ANQGSEA. V lost 2 bases to trimming and J lost 6 bases; unmatched junction nucleotides: 7. There are 14 residues in the CDR3. The CDR3, as DNA: TGCAGCGTTGAACTGGGACAGGTGCTTGATACGCAGTATTTT. Protein product: CSVELGQVLDTQYF.

The V call is TRBV5-6, the J call TRBJ1-2; a weak D match, TRBD1 (5 bases). Trimming took off 2 bases at V and 2 bases at J, with 19 bases between the two ends. Per germline, CDR1 SGHDT and CDR2 YYEEEE. This CDR3 spans 17 amino acids. The CDR3 is CASSFKGDSRFNYGYTF. The CDR3, as DNA: TGTGCCAGCAGCTTCAAAGGCGACAGTCGCTTCAACTATGGCTACACCTTC.

To note about this clonotype: The junction differs from germline at one of its ends, possibly a read error. This chain uses TRBV20-1 with TRBJ2-1; 11 bases line up with TRBD1. The V gene's germline CDR1 is DFQATT and CDR2 SNEGSKA (reference sequence). This CDR3 contains 14 residues. The chain's CDR3 is CSASWDRGENGQFF. CDR3 sequence (DNA): TGCAGTGCTAGTTGGGACAGGGGGGAGAATGGGCAGTTCTTC.

The rearrangement uses TRBV29-1 and TRBJ2-5; 9 positions match TRBD1. V was clipped by 6 bases and J by 3 bases; unmatched bases: 5. There are 13 residues in the CDR3. CDR1 and CDR2 (germline): SQVTM, ANQGSEA. The CDR3 region is CSVLGQGKETQYF. The CDR3, as DNA: TGCAGCGTGCTAGGACAGGGGAAAGAGACCCAGTACTTC.

V is TRBV10-3 and J is TRBJ2-7, with D unclear. V was pared by 3 bases and J by 5 bases, with 8 bases between. The CDR3 runs 12 residues. Germline CDR1 ENHRY, CDR2 SYGVKD. CDR3 in amino acids: CAISDLDHEQYF. CDR3 DNA sequence: TGTGCCATCAGTGACCTCGACCACGAGCAGTACTTC.

The chain employs TRBV7-2 and TRBJ2-3; a possible D gene is TRBD2 (6 bases). The CDR3 length is 14 residues. V lost 5 bases, J lost 3 bases, and 12 bases lay in between. Germline V CDR1 and CDR2: SGHTA, FQGNSA. The DNA of the CDR3 is TGTGCCAGCAGCCCCAGTAGCGGAACAGATACGCAGTATTTT. Residues: CASSPSSGTDTQYF.

J is TRBJ2-1 and V is TRBV6-2 or TRBV6-3; no clear D. Per the germline V gene, CDR1 is MNHEY and CDR2 is SVGEGT. This CDR3 region has 14 residues. V was shortened by 2 bases and J by 2 bases, with 7 bases between the two germline ends. The DNA of the CDR3 is TGTGCCAGCAGTTACCCTAAGCCCTACAATGAGCAGTTCTTC. This sequence encodes CASSYPKPYNEQFF.

The genes are TRBV20-1 and TRBJ1-2; tentative D call: TRBD1 (6 bases). The CDR3 length is 13 residues. The V and J ends lost 0 bases and 4 bases respectively, with 9 bases between them. Germline CDR1 reads DFQATT; CDR2 reads SNEGSKA (reference sequence). CDR3 bases: TGCAGTGCTAGAGATGGGGGGGCCTATGGCTACACCTTC. The encoded protein is CSARDGGAYGYTF.

V usage is TRBV12-3 or TRBV12-4 and J usage is TRBJ1-1; D gene unclear. V was trimmed by 3 bases and J by 4 bases, leaving 24 bases between them. The CDR3 contains 18 residues. CDR3 DNA sequence: TGTGCCAGCAGTTTCACACGAGGCGGACGAGCGAGGACCACTGAAGCTTTCTTT. Residues: CASSFTRGGRARTTEAFF.

CDR3 in amino acids: CASSQATGVQETQYF. The CDR3 DNA is TGCGCCAGCAGCCAGGCCACAGGGGTCCAAGAGACCCAGTACTTC. The chain joins TRBV4-1 to TRBJ2-5; 7 nucleotides agree with TRBD1. The V segment lost 3 bases and the J segment 1 base; nucleotides outside the gene matches: 5. Germline V gene lookup returns CDR1 MGHRA and CDR2 YSYEKL. This CDR3 spans 15 amino acids.

The V gene is TRBV10-3, the J gene TRBJ1-1, with a tentative D call TRBD1 (6 bases). The CDR3 covers 12 residues. Germline values: CDR1 ENHRY, CDR2 SYGVKD. V lost 6 bases, J lost 8 bases, and 13 bases lay in between. CDR3 nucleotides: TGTGCCATCAGGGGTGACAGGCCCGAAGCTTTCTTT. Its translation is CAIRGDRPEAFF.

V usage is TRBV7-9 and J usage is TRBJ2-5; D is unclear. CDR3 length equals 11 residues. Per germline, CDR1 SEHNR and CDR2 FQNEAQ (reference sequence). Trimming left V 5 bases short and J 9 bases short, with 10 bases between. The CDR3 coding sequence is TGTGCCAGCAGCCTAGGTCGTCCCCAGTACTTC. It specifies CASSLGRPQYF.

The chain uses TRBV5-1 and TRBJ2-5; TRBD2 is a possible D gene (5 bases). Germline CDR1 and CDR2: SGHRS and YFSETQ. The germline V and J ends were trimmed by 4 bases and 5 bases, with 24 bases remaining between them. The CDR3 is 17 residues long. The CDR3 spells CASSPGSVSPESETQYF. CDR3 DNA: TGCGCCAGCAGCCCGGGGTCGGTCTCGCCTGAGTCGGAGACCCAGTACTTC.

The chain joins TRBV24-1 to TRBJ2-4; D possibly corresponds to TRBD2 (6 bases). The length of the CDR3 is 16 residues. From germline, CDR1 is KGHDR and CDR2 SFDVKD. V lost 4 bases and J lost 1, with 13 bases in between. CDR3 sequence reads: CATSERDLRAKNIQYF. CDR3 nucleotide sequence: TGTGCCACCAGTGAGCGGGACCTCAGGGCCAAAAACATTCAGTACTTC.

Worth noting for this clonotype: Mismatch with germline at one junction end may stem from a read error. This chain uses TRBV6-5 with TRBJ2-4; D may be TRBD2 (5 bases). The V gene's germline CDR1 is MNHEY and CDR2 SVGAGI. The CDR3 has 16 amino acids. In DNA, the CDR3 is TGTGCCTGCAGTTACGGACTCCTCCTAGCCAAAAACATTCAGTACTTC. Its protein is CACSYGLLLAKNIQYF.

The genes are TRBV7-9 and TRBJ2-1; 10 bases match TRBD2. The V gene's germline CDR1 is SEHNR and CDR2 FQNEAQ (reference sequence). Germline trimming cut 1 base from V and 7 bases from J; bases unmatched to any gene: 1. CDR3 length: 14 residues. The CDR3 protein is CASSLEREGNEQFF. The CDR3 nucleotides read TGTGCCAGCAGCTTAGAGCGGGAGGGGAATGAGCAGTTCTTC.

The V call is TRBV4-1, the J call TRBJ2-1; maybe TRBD2 (6 bases). CDR1 is MGHRA and CDR2 is YSYEKL in the germline V gene. With 4 bases removed from V and 11 bases from J, the gap between germline ends came to 9 bases. The CDR3 runs 11 residues. CDR3 residues: CASSPGLQQFF. As DNA, the CDR3 is TGCGCCAGCAGCCCGGGACTTCAGCAGTTCTTC.

The chain links TRBV5-1 to TRBJ2-4; TRBD2 matches 7 bases. The end of the DNA is better explained by TRBJ2-7, so the J call may be wrong. The CDR3 length is 16 residues. The germline CDR1 and CDR2 sequences are SGHRS and YFSETQ. The CDR3 region has the DNA TGCGCCAGCAGCTTGGCGGGAGCGGGAAAAAGCTACGAGCAGTACTTC. Translated, it gives CASSLAGAGKSYEQYF.

CDR3 DNA: TGTGCCAGCAGCGAGACTATACGAGAGACCCAGTACTTC. Translating gives CASSETIRETQYF. V is TRBV7-3 and J is TRBJ2-5, with D perhaps matching TRBD2 (5 bases). Deletions cut 5 bases from V and 4 bases from J, with 11 bases between. This CDR3 region has 13 residues. Germline V gene sequence: CDR1 SGHTA, CDR2 FQGTGA. The full variable domain, in which reference TRBV7-3 and TRBJ2-5 provide the parts outside the CDR3, is GAGVSQTPSNKVTEKGKYVELRCDPISGHTALYWYRQSLGQGPEFLIYFQGTGAADDSGLPNDRFFAVRPEGSVSTLKIQRTERGDSAVYLCASSETIRETQYFGPGTRLLVL.

The V gene is TRBV29-1, the J gene TRBJ1-1; maybe TRBD1 (5 bases). V lost 7 bases to trimming and J lost 0 bases, with 12 bases between them. The CDR3 is 13 amino acids. Germline assignment: CDR1 SQVTM and CDR2 ANQGSEA. The CDR3 DNA reads as TGCAGCGCAATACAGGTCTTGAACACTGAAGCTTTCTTT. Residues: CSAIQVLNTEAFF.

This clonotype was seen only a few times. The chain joins TRBV7-6 to TRBJ2-5, with 14 bases aligning to TRBD2. V lost 5 bases to trimming and J lost 5 bases; unmatched junction nucleotides: 7. CDR1 is SGHVS and CDR2 is FNYEAQ in the germline V gene. This CDR3 is 16 amino acids long. CDR3 protein: CASSLGTSGRSETQYF. The CDR3 DNA follows: TGTGCCAGCAGCCTAGGGACTAGCGGGAGATCTGAGACCCAGTACTTC. Using reference TRBV7-6 and TRBJ2-5 for the parts outside the CDR3, the full variable domain is GAGVSQSPRYKVTKRGQDVALRCDPISGHVSLYWYRQALGQGPEFLTYFNYEAQQDKSGLPNDRFSAERPEGSISTLTIQRTEQRDSAMYRCASSLGTSGRSETQYFGPGTRLLVL.

This chain uses TRBV7-8 with TRBJ2-1, with TRBD2 identical over 8 bases. The germline CDR1 and CDR2 sequences are SGHVS and FQNEAQ. This CDR3 contains 14 residues. V lost 7 bases and J lost 5; bases outside the gene matches: 7. CDR3 nucleotide sequence: TGTGCCAGCAACCAGCGGGAGCGGAACAATGAGCAGTTCTTC. It translates to CASNQRERNNEQFF.

This clonotype was seen a single time. The chain employs TRBV29-1 and TRBJ1-4, with D possibly TRBD1 on 5 matching bases. V was shortened by 4 bases and J by 8 bases, with 14 bases between the two germline ends. Germline CDR1 reads SQVTM; CDR2 reads ANQGSEA. The CDR3 extends over 13 amino acids. This CDR3 is CSVGGGRDEKLFF. Written as DNA, the CDR3 is TGCAGCGTTGGAGGTGGCCGGGACGAAAAACTGTTTTTT.

The chain carries TRBV18 and TRBJ2-1; the D is unclear. This CDR3 is 12 amino acids long. Trimming shortened V by 5 bases and J by 10 bases, and 12 bases separated the two germline ends. Germline values: CDR1 KGHSH, CDR2 LQKENI. CDR3 DNA sequence: TGTGCCAGCTCATCCTTAGGTCTCGAGCAGTTCTTC. Translation: CASSSLGLEQFF.

The V call is TRBV10-1, the J call TRBJ2-7; D unresolved. Trimming removed 0 bases from V and 6 bases from J, with 9 bases in between. There are 13 residues in the CDR3. Germline assignment: CDR1 WNHNN and CDR2 SYGVQD (reference sequence). The CDR3 region is CASSESKGSEQYF. CDR3 bases: TGCGCCAGCAGTGAGTCGAAGGGTAGCGAGCAGTACTTC.

This clonotype was seen a handful of times. The chain couples TRBV5-1 to TRBJ2-5; 12 nucleotides match TRBD1. Germline CDR1 reads SGHRS; CDR2 reads YFSETQ. The CDR3 runs 16 residues. V shed 4 bases and J 3 bases; nucleotides not matched to a gene: 7. The CDR3, as DNA: TGCGCCAGCAGCGCCGGGGACAGGGGGCGCGAAGAGACCCAGTACTTC. This codes for CASSAGDRGREETQYF. The entire variable domain, with the rest obtained from reference TRBV5-1 and TRBJ2-5, is as follows: KAGVTQTPRYLIKTRGQQVTLSCSPISGHRSVSWYQQTPGQGLQFLFEYFSETQRNKGNFPGRFSGRQFSNSRSEMNVSTLELGDSALYLCASSAGDRGREETQYFGPGTRLLVL.